This T cell receptor (beta chain) appears in the sequencing data of a study of blood T cell repertoires in COVID-19. Study as a whole: The United States, Italy and Spain supplied acute and convalescent COVID-19 samples. Sources were T cells, B-cell-depleted T cells, or PBMCs; the material itself was cDNA or gDNA.

The CDR3 covers 14 residues. Germline V lookup: CDR1 LGHNA, CDR2 YNFKEQ. J lost 9 bases, V lost 7 bases, and 8 bases had no gene match. As handled by the study authors: Counts of nucleated cells, estimated from reference gene primer amplification, were obtained. The assay was immunoSEQ multiplex PCR, and TCRdb's table has in-frame clones only and misses some. V, J and clone size are taken as reported in that table, and D and trimming were inferred from the DNA itself. The table includes around 190,000 clones, roughly 87% detected once. Enrollment of patients from Seattle took place during active infection, with longitudinal follow-up.

The chain links TRBV4-2 to TRBJ2-1; 11 nucleotides agree with TRBD2. This receptor was identified in an older woman with COVID-19, enrolled during active disease. Material for sequencing was peripheral blood. DNA of the CDR3: TGTGCCAGCACCATTAGCGGGAGGGCCTCTGAGCAGTTCTTC. Its protein product is CASTISGRASEQFF.